The clone carrying this T cell receptor beta chain showed up just once. Its antigen is currently unknown. This record comes from a study of OX40 agonist ivuxolimab in advanced cancers. Study-wide background: Partial responses were recorded for three patients, including one with hepatocellular carcinoma and two with cutaneous melanoma. General study results and limits: CD4+ and CD8+ blood T cells expanded clonally by week 6 at 0.1 to 3.0 mg/kg.

This table comes from immunoSEQ multiplex PCR, and its TCRdb copy is limited to in-frame clones, with some not included. The sample contains tens of thousands of clones, around 94% of which appear only once. The clonotype comes from an adult with an advanced solid tumor such as melanoma, head and neck, liver or kidney cancer. Sequencing was performed on CD4+ or CD8+ T cells sorted from blood, taken in a trial of the OX40 agonist ivuxolimab.

CDR3 nucleotides: TGTGCCAGTAGTCCATGGGACAAGGGGCCTGAAGCTTTCTTT. Residues: CASSPWDKGPEAFF. J is TRBJ1-1 and V is TRBV19; D might be TRBD1 (6 bases). V lost 5 bases and J 6 bases, leaving 16 bases between the germline ends. Looked up from germline, CDR1 is LNHDA and CDR2 is SQIVND (reference sequence). CDR3 length: 14 residues.